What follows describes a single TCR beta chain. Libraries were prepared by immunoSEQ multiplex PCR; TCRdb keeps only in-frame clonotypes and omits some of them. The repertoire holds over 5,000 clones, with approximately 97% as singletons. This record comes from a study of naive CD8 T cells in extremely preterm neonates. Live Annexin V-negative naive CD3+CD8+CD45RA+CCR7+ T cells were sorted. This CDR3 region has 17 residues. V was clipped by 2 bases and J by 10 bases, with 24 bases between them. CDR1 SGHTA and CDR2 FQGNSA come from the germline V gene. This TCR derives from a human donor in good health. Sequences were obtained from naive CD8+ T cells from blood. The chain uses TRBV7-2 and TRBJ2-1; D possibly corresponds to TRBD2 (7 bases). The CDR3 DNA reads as TGTGCCAGCAGCTTATTACTTGGTGGGGGGGCCCGGGGAGAGCAGTTCTTC. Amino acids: CASSLLLGGGARGEQFF. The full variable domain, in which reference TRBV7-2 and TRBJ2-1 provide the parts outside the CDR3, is GAGVSQSPSNKVTEKGKDVELRCDPISGHTALYWYRQSLGQGLEFLIYFQGNSAPDKSGLPSDRFSAERTGGSVSTLTIQRTQQEDSAVYLCASSLLLGGGARGEQFFGPGTRLTVL.